This TCR beta chain was identified in a study of lymphopenia after photon versus proton radiotherapy. V gave up 4 bases and J gave up 4 bases; unmatched junction bases: 8. This CDR3 is built from 15 residues. Germline assignment: CDR1 SGHRS and CDR2 YFSETQ. Sequencing was performed with immunoSEQ multiplex PCR; in TCRdb, only in-frame clones are kept and a portion is missing. Of around 30,000 clones listed, approximately 87% are singletons. As to this clone: The antigen remains unidentified.

Points from the study as a whole: Post-nadir TCR diversity decline inversely tracked overall survival among those who died. Better survival with proton therapy was suggested as possible, not demonstrated. Oligoclonal CD8+ Temra expansion after nadir drove photon patients' diversity drop. Photon-treated patients lost naive T cells and TCR diversity; proton-treated stayed stable.

The source material was peripheral blood, sampled from a patient treated with proton-based radiotherapy. The sequence was obtained from a woman aged 60 to 75 with cholangiocarcinoma. Some clones in this sample may be carry-over from other donors' samples. The V gene is TRBV5-1, the J gene TRBJ2-5; 9 nucleotides match TRBD1. The CDR3 sequence is CASSAITGGGETQYF. In DNA, the CDR3 is TGCGCCAGCAGCGCGATTACAGGGGGCGGAGAGACCCAGTACTTC. The full variable domain, rest sourced from reference TRBV5-1 and TRBJ2-5, is KAGVTQTPRYLIKTRGQQVTLSCSPISGHRSVSWYQQTPGQGLQFLFEYFSETQRNKGNFPGRFSGRQFSNSRSEMNVSTLELGDSALYLCASSAITGGGETQYFGPGTRLLVL.